A selection of T cell receptor beta chains follows, all from one sample in a study of T cell responses to AZD1222 COVID-19 vaccine. Assay used: immunoSEQ multiplex PCR; TCRdb lists only in-frame clones, some missing. The sample holds 150,000 to 200,000 clones, roughly 92% seen once. The specimen was peripheral blood, collected on day 0 of AZD1222 vaccination. The receptors stem from an adult in good health. Both conserved end residues are part of each CDR3. A D gene is named only where the DNA matches it firmly. Size is omitted from some rows. Given values are once, few, many or a class for expanded clones.

v_call,clone_size,j_call,d_call,cdr3_aa,cdr3_nt
TRBV20-1,once,TRBJ2-1,-,CSATRGDEQFF,TGCAGTGCTACGCGAGGCGATGAGCAGTTCTTC
TRBV6-1,-,TRBJ1-3,-,CASSEEQGGGSGNTIYF,TGTGCCAGCAGTGAAGAACAGGGAGGGGGCTCTGGAAACACCATATATTTT
TRBV30,-,TRBJ1-3,-,CAWSLTGGNTIYF,TGTGCCTGGAGCCTGACTGGCGGAAACACCATATATTTT
TRBV28,-,TRBJ2-3,-,CASKKTTTDTQYF,TGTGCCAGCAAGAAGACTACTACAGATACGCAGTATTTT
TRBV7-8,once,TRBJ1-6,-,CASSPGGYNSPLHF,TGTGCCAGCAGCCCCGGGGGCTATAATTCACCCCTCCACTTT
TRBV14,-,TRBJ1-3,TRBD1,CASSQRTGGNTIYF,TGTGCCAGCAGCCAGAGGACAGGGGGAAACACCATATATTTT
TRBV11-2,once,TRBJ2-7,-,CASSPRPYEQYF,TGTGCCAGCAGCCCCCGGCCCTACGAGCAGTACTTC
TRBV12-3/TRBV12-4,-,TRBJ1-1,TRBD1,CASSPRTGAEAFF,TGTGCCAGCAGTCCCCGGACAGGGGCTGAAGCTTTCTTT
TRBV7-3,-,TRBJ2-1,TRBD2,CASSLRASGYNEQFF,TGTGCCAGCAGCCTGAGGGCTAGCGGGTACAATGAGCAGTTCTTC
TRBV25-1,-,TRBJ1-3,TRBD1,CASEDRSSGNTIYF,TGTGCCAGCGAGGACAGGAGCTCTGGAAACACCATATATTTT
TRBV28,-,TRBJ1-3,-,CASSPFVGTGNTIYF,TGTGCCAGCAGTCCCTTTGTGGGGACTGGAAACACCATATATTTT
TRBV11-1,few,TRBJ1-5,-,CASSPTGNQPQHF,TGTGCCAGCAGCCCGACAGGCAATCAGCCCCAGCATTTT
TRBV5-1,-,TRBJ1-2,TRBD1,CASSLPGQGNYGYTF,TGCGCCAGCAGCTTACCGGGACAGGGGAACTATGGCTACACCTTC
TRBV4-2,-,TRBJ2-7,TRBD2,CASSLPGLAGRGPNYEQYF,TGTGCCAGCAGCCTACCGGGACTAGCGGGAAGAGGCCCCAACTACGAGCAGTACTTC
TRBV10-3,-,TRBJ1-2,-,CAISEENRSHGSYGYTF,TGTGCCATCAGTGAGGAAAACAGGTCCCACGGGAGCTATGGCTACACCTTC
TRBV7-9,-,TRBJ2-7,-,CASSLEVHEQYF,TGTGCCAGCAGCTTAGAGGTCCACGAGCAGTACTTC
TRBV24-1,-,TRBJ2-7,-,CATSDHREQYF,TGTGCCACCAGTGATCACAGGGAGCAGTACTTC
TRBV7-3,-,TRBJ1-2,-,CASISGSPYGYTF,TGTGCCAGCATCTCCGGGTCCCCGTATGGCTACACCTTC
TRBV10-3,-,TRBJ1-2,TRBD1,CAISTGGNLNYGYTF,TGTGCCATCAGTACAGGGGGCAACCTCAACTATGGCTACACCTTC
TRBV14,-,TRBJ1-2,-,CASSPRQFSNYGYTF,TGTGCCAGCAGCCCGCGACAGTTTTCTAACTATGGCTACACCTTC
TRBV12-5,-,TRBJ1-2,-,CASGLGVRPVNYGYTF,TGTGCTAGTGGTTTGGGTGTCAGGCCAGTTAACTATGGCTACACCTTC
TRBV5-1,-,TRBJ1-1,-,CASSQWVSTDKAFF,TGCGCCAGCAGCCAATGGGTCTCAACCGACAAAGCTTTCTTT
TRBV5-5,-,TRBJ2-5,TRBD2,CASSLDLREGGETQYF,TGTGCCAGCAGCTTGGATTTGCGGGAGGGAGGGGAGACCCAGTACTTC
TRBV12-5,few,TRBJ1-1,TRBD1,CASGPGQGMNTEAFF,TGTGCTAGTGGCCCCGGACAGGGGATGAACACTGAAGCTTTCTTT
TRBV14,once,TRBJ2-7,TRBD1,CASSPGQGAYEQYF,TGTGCCAGCAGTCCGGGACAGGGGGCCTACGAGCAGTACTTC
TRBV29-1,once,TRBJ2-1,-,CSVLGSVNNEQFF,TGCAGCGTTCTGGGGAGCGTGAACAATGAGCAGTTCTTC
TRBV12-3/TRBV12-4,-,TRBJ2-5,-,CASSPGPGETQYF,TGTGCCAGCAGCCCGGGTCCTGGGGAGACCCAGTACTTC
TRBV4-3,-,TRBJ2-5,-,CASSHRLGPQETQYF,TGCGCCAGCAGCCACCGACTTGGACCCCAAGAGACCCAGTACTTC
TRBV6-5,-,TRBJ2-7,-,CAVRGGAGPSYEQYF,TGTGCCGTAAGGGGCGGGGCCGGGCCATCCTACGAGCAGTACTTC
TRBV21-1,once,TRBJ2-1,-,CASSKVQTWDEQFF,TGTGCCAGCAGCAAAGTCCAGACCTGGGATGAGCAGTTCTTC
TRBV28,once,TRBJ1-1,-,CATLPPLATEAFF,TGTGCCACCCTCCCCCCCTTGGCCACTGAAGCTTTCTTT
TRBV7-2,-,TRBJ2-1,-,CASSLGGISGEQFF,TGTGCCAGCAGCTTAGGCGGGATTAGCGGTGAGCAGTTCTTC
TRBV2,-,TRBJ1-5,-,CASSSNPGVQPQHF,TGTGCCAGCAGTTCAAATCCAGGGGTTCAGCCCCAGCATTTT
TRBV5-1,-,TRBJ2-2,-,CASSLGQPTGELFF,TGCGCCAGCAGCTTGGGACAACCTACCGGGGAGCTGTTTTTT
TRBV13,-,TRBJ2-1,TRBD2,CASSTGLAGNEQFF,TGTGCCAGCAGCACGGGACTAGCGGGAAATGAGCAGTTCTTC